Listed below are T cell receptor beta chains from one sample, sequenced in a study of T cells after yellow fever vaccination. TCRdb reanalysed the 5' RACE reads using MiXCR and keeps one entry per CDR3 protein. The sample holds over 150,000 distinct CDR3 sequences, 5.5% to 8% seen once. The sample in question was CD4+ T cells sorted from PBMCs, obtained on the day of the first yellow fever vaccination. The origin of the receptors is a man younger than 35 who received the YFV17D yellow fever vaccine. Both conserved end residues are part of each CDR3. The D gene is left open where the match is weak. The listing skips clone size in some rows; elsewhere it reads once, few, many or a size class.

CDR3: CSAGTDLQETQYF; DNA: TGCAGTGCTGGGACAGATCTCCAAGAGACCCAGTACTTC; V: TRBV20-1; J: TRBJ2-5; size: many; D: TRBD1; length: 13
CDR3: CASYKLYEGTDTQYF; DNA: TGTGCCAGCTACAAACTGTATGAGGGGACAGATACGCAGTATTTT; V: TRBV2; J: TRBJ2-3; size: .; D: .; length: 15
CDR3: CASSGIPWSDNTGELFF; DNA: TGTGCCAGCAGCGGGATCCCATGGTCGGACAACACCGGGGAGCTGTTTTTT; V: TRBV9; J: TRBJ2-2; size: few; D: .; length: 17
CDR3: CATGLGQYQETQYF; DNA: TGCGCCACCGGCCTTGGGCAGTACCAAGAGACCCAGTACTTC; V: TRBV5-1; J: TRBJ2-5; size: few; D: .; length: 14
CDR3: CAISERMGGYQETQYF; DNA: TGTGCCATCAGTGAACGGATGGGGGGGTACCAAGAGACCCAGTACTTC; V: TRBV10-3; J: TRBJ2-5; size: many; D: TRBD2; length: 16
CDR3: CASSSNSGGFSYEQYF; DNA: TGTGCCAGCAGCTCAAATAGCGGGGGGTTCTCCTACGAGCAGTACTTC; V: TRBV5-5; J: TRBJ2-7; size: .; D: TRBD2; length: 16
CDR3: CASSLASQETQYF; DNA: TGTGCCAGCAGCTTGGCCAGTCAAGAGACCCAGTACTTC; V: TRBV7-2; J: TRBJ2-5; size: many; D: .; length: 13
CDR3: CASSTLAGGRGEQFF; DNA: TGTGCCAGCAGCACCCTAGCGGGGGGACGGGGTGAGCAGTTCTTC; V: TRBV11-2; J: TRBJ2-1; size: many; D: TRBD2; length: 15
CDR3: CASSWGGRPRGYTF; DNA: TGTGCCAGCAGTTGGGGGGGCCGGCCAAGGGGCTACACCTTC; V: TRBV28; J: TRBJ1-2; size: many; D: .; length: 14
CDR3: CASSPPWVGETQYF; DNA: TGTGCCAGCTCACCACCGTGGGTAGGAGAGACCCAGTACTTC; V: TRBV18; J: TRBJ2-5; size: .; D: .; length: 14
CDR3: CASSRGLTDTQYF; DNA: TGTGCCAGCAGTCGGGGACTCACAGATACGCAGTATTTT; V: TRBV6-1; J: TRBJ2-3; size: many; D: .; length: 13
CDR3: CASSYSTLIPYEQYF; DNA: TGTGCCAGCAGTTACTCAACCCTAATTCCCTACGAGCAGTACTTC; V: TRBV6-2/TRBV6-3; J: TRBJ2-7; size: many; D: .; length: 15
CDR3: CASIQAGTPSTDTQYF; DNA: TGCGCCAGCATACAGGCCGGGACTCCTAGCACAGATACGCAGTATTTT; V: TRBV5-1; J: TRBJ2-3; size: .; D: .; length: 16
CDR3: CASSGDRNTGELFF; DNA: TGTGCCAGCAGCGGGGACAGGAACACCGGGGAGCTGTTTTTT; V: TRBV2; J: TRBJ2-2; size: many; D: TRBD1; length: 14
CDR3: CASSYPKGAWGKSNTGELFF; DNA: TGCGCCAGCAGCTACCCTAAGGGGGCGTGGGGGAAATCGAACACCGGGGAGCTGTTTTTT; V: TRBV5-1; J: TRBJ2-2; size: .; D: TRBD1; length: 20
CDR3: CASSLTSGGSYNEQFF; DNA: TGTGCCAGCAGTTTGACTAGCGGGGGTTCCTACAATGAGCAGTTCTTC; V: TRBV5-6; J: TRBJ2-1; size: many; D: TRBD2; length: 16
CDR3: CASSLGQGAVAAEAFF; DNA: TGTGCCAGCAGTTTAGGACAGGGGGCGGTGGCGGCTGAAGCTTTCTTT; V: TRBV27; J: TRBJ1-1; size: few; D: TRBD1; length: 16
CDR3: CSATYSGGAGETQYF; DNA: TGCAGTGCTACCTATAGCGGGGGGGCCGGAGAGACCCAGTACTTC; V: TRBV20-1; J: TRBJ2-5; size: few; D: TRBD2; length: 15
CDR3: CASSLGDANFYEQYF; DNA: TGCGCCAGCAGCTTGGGGGACGCCAACTTCTACGAGCAGTACTTC; V: TRBV5-1; J: TRBJ2-7; size: many; D: .; length: 15
CDR3: CASSLTGTTGELFF; DNA: TGTGCCAGCAGCTTAACCGGAACCACCGGGGAGCTGTTTTTT; V: TRBV7-3; J: TRBJ2-2; size: .; D: .; length: 14
CDR3: CASSYTQGTDLNTEAFF; DNA: TGTGCCAGCAGTTACACCCAGGGGACGGACTTGAACACTGAAGCTTTCTTT; V: TRBV6-5; J: TRBJ1-1; size: few; D: .; length: 17